These 32 T cell receptor beta chains originate from one sample sequenced in a study of T cell changes during pregnancy in multiple sclerosis. Generated by immunoSEQ multiplex PCR, the TCRdb table keeps only in-frame clones and is missing some. The sample shows around 80,000 clones, approximately 90% of them seen only once. This material consisted of peripheral blood, taken before pregnancy. The receptor source for this set is a female donor with multiple sclerosis, enrolled in a pregnancy study.

The chain carries TRBV27 and TRBJ1-6, with D maybe TRBD1 (6 bases). Trimming removed 3 bases at V and 8 bases at J, with 14 bases between. The CDR3 length is 15 residues. Per germline, CDR1 MNHEY and CDR2 SMNVEV (reference sequence). CDR3 region: CASSFWQGQDSPLHF. The CDR3 bases are TGTGCCAGCAGTTTTTGGCAGGGGCAGGATTCACCCCTCCACTTT.

V and J are TRBV21-1 and TRBJ2-7; the table calls TRBD1, which could not be checked here. TRBV21-1 is tagged as a pseudogene. CDR3 length: 13 amino acids. The chain's CDR3 is CATISVGHHEQYF. CDR3 sequence (DNA): TGTGCCACGATATCAGTTGGGCACCACGAGCAGTACTTC.

The chain joins TRBV19 to TRBJ2-7, with D perhaps TRBD2 (5 bases). In germline, CDR1 is LNHDA, CDR2 SQIVND (reference sequence). CDR3 size: 14 residues. V was trimmed by 7 bases and J by 0 bases, leaving 13 bases between them. The CDR3 DNA follows: TGTGCCAGTACCGCAGGTGGGAGCTCCTACGAGCAGTACTTC. Translation: CASTAGGSSYEQYF.

The CDR3 DNA reads as TGTGCCAGCAGCTTACAGGGGAACTATGGCTACACCTTC. Protein: CASSLQGNYGYTF. The rearrangement links TRBV5-4 to TRBJ1-2, with 7 bases fitting TRBD1. Germline V lookup: CDR1 SGHNT, CDR2 YYREEE (reference sequence). There are 13 residues in the CDR3. J gave up 2 bases and V 2 bases, and 0 bases lay outside the gene matches.

V gene TRBV6-1 combines with J gene TRBJ1-1; D unclear. Germline V gene data show CDR1 as MNHNS and CDR2 as SASEGT. The V end lost 1 base, the J end lost 8 bases, and 8 bases lay between the germline ends. This CDR3 comprises 12 residues. CDR3 residues: CASSEVPTEAFF. The CDR3 nucleotides are TGTGCCAGCAGTGAAGTCCCTACGGAAGCTTTCTTT.

The V call is TRBV7-9, the J call TRBJ1-1; no reliable D call. V lost 2 bases to trimming and J lost 10 bases, with 17 bases between them. The germline CDR1 and CDR2 sequences are SEHNR and FQNEAQ (reference sequence). The CDR3 loop spans 14 amino acids. CDR3 in DNA: TGTGCCAGCAGCTTACAAAAACGGGAGTTGGGAGCTTTCTTT. Protein: CASSLQKRELGAFF.

The sample holds a few counts of this clone. The chain is built from TRBV9 and TRBJ2-2; D unclear. Germline V gene data show CDR1 as SGDLS and CDR2 as YYNGEE. V was shortened by 0 bases and J by 2 bases, with 5 bases between the two germline ends. There are 14 residues in the CDR3. Written as DNA, the CDR3 is TGTGCCAGCAGCGTAGACGGTAACACCGGGGAGCTGTTTTTT. Its protein product is CASSVDGNTGELFF.

The V and J genes are TRBV29-1 and TRBJ2-3, with TRBD2 as a possible D gene (6 bases). Germline values: CDR1 SQVTM, CDR2 ANQGSEA. V lost 8 bases, J lost 2 bases, and 17 bases lay in between. The CDR3 totals 14 residues. The CDR3 DNA follows: TGCAGCTACAATACCGGGACTTACACAGATACGCAGTATTTT. Its translation: CSYNTGTYTDTQYF.

The chain uses TRBV14 and TRBJ1-6; D is unresolved. In germline, CDR1 is SGHDN, CDR2 FVKESK. Trimming took 1 base from V and 8 from J, leaving 9 bases between them. The CDR3 runs 14 residues. DNA of the CDR3: TGTGCCAGCAGCCAAGGGTTGCGTGATTCACCCCTCCACTTT. It is translated as CASSQGLRDSPLHF.

V and J are TRBV5-1 and TRBJ1-1; the D gene is possibly TRBD1 (5 bases). Trimming left V 6 bases short and J 0 bases short, with 27 bases between. The CDR3 is 19 residues long. Per the germline V gene, CDR1 is SGHRS and CDR2 is YFSETQ. The CDR3 sequence is CASTRGHNGRWMVNTEAFF. The CDR3 nucleotides are TGCGCCAGCACGAGAGGACACAACGGTAGATGGATGGTGAACACTGAAGCTTTCTTT.

The V gene is TRBV10-3, the J gene TRBJ1-1, with TRBD1 as a possible D gene (6 bases). This CDR3 is 15 amino acids long. Trimming left V 2 bases short and J 4 bases short, with 14 bases between. The germline V gene encodes CDR1 ENHRY and CDR2 SYGVKD. CDR3 nucleotide sequence: TGTGCCATCAGTGAGGGGGTACAGGGTGGCACTGAAGCTTTCTTT. Protein sequence: CAISEGVQGGTEAFF.

The chain employs TRBV7-9 and TRBJ2-7, with D possibly being TRBD1 (5 bases). CDR3 length: 16 amino acids. V shed 3 bases and J shed 0 bases, with 15 bases lying between them. Per germline, CDR1 SEHNR and CDR2 FQNEAQ (reference sequence). This chain's CDR3 is CASSFGPLQGSYEQYF. DNA of the CDR3: TGTGCCAGCAGCTTCGGGCCTCTTCAGGGCTCCTACGAGCAGTACTTC.

For the CDR3, the DNA is TGTGCCAGCAGTGAGGATTGGGACAGGGATCCCCAGAAGTACTTC. Protein: CASSEDWDRDPQKYF. This sequence joins TRBV2 and TRBJ2-7; the match to TRBD1 covers 9 bases. The CDR3 consists of 15 residues. Germline-derived CDR1 and CDR2 are SNHLY and FYNNEI. V was clipped by 3 bases and J by 11 bases; unmatched bases: 14. Supplemented by reference TRBV2 and TRBJ2-7, the full variable domain reads EPEVTQTPSHQVTQMGQEVILRCVPISNHLYFYWYRQILGQKVEFLVSFYNNEISEKSEIFDDQFSVERPDGSNFTLKIRSTKLEDSAMYFCASSEDWDRDPQKYFGPGTRLTVT.

The gene calls are TRBV9 and TRBJ1-5; D gene unclear. The V end lost 2 bases, the J end lost 7 bases, and 22 bases lay between the germline ends. Germline CDR1 SGDLS, CDR2 YYNGEE. The CDR3 has 17 residues. CDR3 region: CASSVAPSPGDDQPQHF. In DNA, the CDR3 is TGTGCCAGCAGCGTGGCGCCAAGCCCCGGAGACGACCAGCCCCAGCATTTT.

This chain uses TRBV30 with TRBJ1-1; D unclear. The CDR3 spans 14 residues. Germline loops: CDR1 GTSNPN, CDR2 SVGIG (reference sequence). Trimming removed 5 bases at V and 1 base at J, with 14 bases between. The CDR3 nucleotides read TGTGCCTGGGCGAGGAGGTATCGGAACACTGAAGCTTTCTTT. It yields the protein CAWARRYRNTEAFF. Using reference TRBV30 and TRBJ1-1 for the parts outside the CDR3, the full variable domain is SQTIHQWPATLVQPVGSPLSLECTVEGTSNPNLYWYRQAAGRGLQLLFYSVGIGQISSEVPQNLSASRPQDRQFILSSKKLLLSDSGFYLCAWARRYRNTEAFFGQGTRLTVV.

This rearrangement joins TRBV25-1 to TRBJ2-1; D remains ambiguous. The CDR3 is 15 amino acids. V gave up 8 bases and J gave up 0 bases, with 14 bases separating them. Germline loops: CDR1 MGHDK, CDR2 SYGVNS. This CDR3 is CASSPEPPSYNEQFF. CDR3 bases: TGTGCCAGCTCCCCAGAACCGCCCTCCTACAATGAGCAGTTCTTC.

The chain has TRBV6-1 and TRBJ2-7; TRBD1 aligns across 7 bases. The junction had 10 bases not matched to a gene; V was cut back by 6 bases and J by 2 bases. The germline gives CDR1 MNHNS, CDR2 SASEGT. CDR3 length: 15 amino acids. CDR3 coding DNA: TGTGCCAGCAGCACCTCGACAGGGATAACCTACGAGCAGTACTTC. Translation gives CASSTSTGITYEQYF.

The chain joins TRBV6-5 to TRBJ2-7; 9 bases fit TRBD1. Germline values: CDR1 MNHEY, CDR2 SVGAGI. The CDR3 has 14 amino acids. V shed 6 bases, J shed 2 bases, and the junction held 5 bases outside the gene matches. The CDR3 protein is CASRPTGGAYEQYF. DNA of the CDR3: TGTGCCAGCAGGCCTACAGGGGGCGCCTACGAGCAGTACTTC.

This clone was seen once. V gene TRBV4-2 combines with J gene TRBJ1-2; tentative D call: TRBD1 (6 bases). The CDR3 length is 14 residues. The germline V and J ends were trimmed by 3 bases and 0 bases, with 8 bases remaining between them. The germline gives CDR1 LGHNA, CDR2 YNFKEQ. CDR3 in DNA: TGTGCCAGCAGCCATGGGGGCACTAACTATGGCTACACCTTC. It specifies CASSHGGTNYGYTF.

The chain has TRBV9 and TRBJ2-7; D gene ambiguous. The CDR3 has 14 amino acids. The V and J ends lost 0 bases and 0 bases respectively, with 7 bases between them. Germline CDR1 SGDLS, CDR2 YYNGEE. Written as DNA, the CDR3 is TGTGCCAGCAGCGTAGGTATCTCCTCCTACGAGCAGTACTTC. Protein product: CASSVGISSYEQYF.

The chain links TRBV5-4 to TRBJ2-3; possible D gene TRBD1, 6 bases. CDR3 length equals 14 residues. CDR1 is SGHNT and CDR2 is YYREEE in the germline V gene (reference sequence). The V and J ends lost 5 bases and 1 base respectively, with 11 bases between them. The CDR3 DNA is TGTGCCAGCAGTAAGACAGGTCGCACAGATACGCAGTATTTT. Its protein is CASSKTGRTDTQYF.

In this sample, this clone turned up once. The CDR3 DNA reads TGTGCCAGCAGTGAAGCCGCGGCCTCCGTGAGGTACTTC. Protein product: CASSEAAASVRYF. The chain joins TRBV2 to TRBJ2-7; no firm D call. Trimming shortened V by 0 bases and J by 12 bases, and 15 bases separated the two germline ends. CDR3 length: 13 residues. The germline gives CDR1 SNHLY, CDR2 FYNNEI.

The chain employs TRBV4-2 and TRBJ2-6; 7 bases line up with TRBD1. Germline CDR1 and CDR2: LGHNA and YNFKEQ. This CDR3 spans 19 amino acids. V shed 2 bases and J 0 bases; nucleotides not matched to a gene: 10. CDR3 bases: TGTGCCAGCAGCCAAACCACGGCGGCAGGGGGCTCTGGGGCCAACGTCCTGACTTTC. Translation: CASSQTTAAGGSGANVLTF.

The chain carries TRBV27 and TRBJ1-1; D uncertain. V was cut by 5 bases and J by 0 bases, with 16 bases left in between. This CDR3 contains 16 residues. The germline V gene encodes CDR1 MNHEY and CDR2 SMNVEV (reference sequence). In nucleotides, the CDR3 is TGTGCCAGCAGTACTGATACAGAGCAAATGAACACTGAAGCTTTCTTT. Translated, it gives CASSTDTEQMNTEAFF.

The gene calls are TRBV2 and TRBJ2-3; TRBD2 aligns across 11 bases. With V trimmed by 6 bases and J by 4 bases, 18 bases remained unmatched. Germline V CDR1 and CDR2: SNHLY, FYNNEI. The CDR3 covers 19 residues. The CDR3 loop is CASRGGTSGNLAAADTQYF. CDR3 nucleotides: TGTGCCAGCAGGGGGGGGACTAGCGGAAACCTAGCAGCCGCAGATACGCAGTATTTT.

V and J are TRBV18 and TRBJ2-5; TRBD2 matches 7 bases. Trimming removed 0 bases from V and 2 bases from J; junction bases left unmatched: 3. This CDR3 comprises 15 residues. Germline CDR1 reads KGHSH; CDR2 reads LQKENI. In DNA form, the CDR3 reads TGTGCCAGCTCACCACCCCGGCGGGGGCAAGAGACCCAGTACTTC. This codes for CASSPPRRGQETQYF.

The chain recombines TRBV5-8 with TRBJ2-7; D is ambiguous. This CDR3 region has 11 residues. V was clipped by 2 bases and J by 2 bases, with 2 bases between them. Germline V CDR1 and CDR2: SGHTS, YDEGEE. In nucleotides, the CDR3 is TGTGCCAGCAGCTTCACCTACGAGCAGTACTTC. Its protein is CASSFTYEQYF.

V and J are TRBV27 and TRBJ2-5, with D uncertain. The CDR3 is made up of 15 amino acids. In germline, CDR1 is MNHEY, CDR2 SMNVEV (reference sequence). V lost 4 bases and J lost 2, with 14 bases in between. The CDR3: CASSCKLLVQETQYF. As DNA, the CDR3 is TGTGCCAGCAGTTGCAAACTCCTCGTTCAAGAGACCCAGTACTTC.

The chain carries TRBV4-1 and TRBJ1-1; 8 nucleotides agree with TRBD1. After removal of 4 bases from V and 0 bases from J, the junction contained 7 bases not matched to a gene. Germline CDR1 is MGHRA and CDR2 is YSYEKL. The length of the CDR3 is 16 residues. Here the CDR3 DNA reads TGCGCCAGCAGCCCTATAGTGGGACAGGTGAACACTGAAGCTTTCTTT. Its protein product is CASSPIVGQVNTEAFF.

This CDR3 is CASSRGTSGGLNEQFF. The DNA of the CDR3 is TGCGCCAGCAGCAGGGGGACTAGCGGGGGTTTAAATGAGCAGTTCTTC. J is TRBJ2-1 and V is TRBV5-1; 14 bases are shared with TRBD2. With 4 bases clipped from V and 7 bases from J, the junction kept 7 bases outside the gene matches. CDR3 length: 16 residues. The germline V gene encodes CDR1 SGHRS and CDR2 YFSETQ.

The rearrangement joins TRBV4-1 to TRBJ2-1; 7 bases agree with TRBD1. V lost 0 bases, J lost 9 bases, and 8 bases stayed unmatched. The CDR3 is 15 residues long. The germline CDR1 and CDR2 sequences are MGHRA and YSYEKL. CDR3 bases: TGCGCCAGCAGCCAAGAGCATGCAGGGGGTATTGAGCAGTTCTTC. Protein product: CASSQEHAGGIEQFF.

V is TRBV10-2 and J is TRBJ2-1, with TRBD1 matching over 10 bases. The CDR3 covers 16 residues. From germline, CDR1 is WSHSY and CDR2 SAAADI. J gave up 3 bases and V 5 bases, and 7 bases lay outside the gene matches. CDR3 region: CASSWGTGAGYNEQFF. The CDR3 nucleotides read TGCGCCAGCAGTTGGGGGACAGGGGCAGGCTACAATGAGCAGTTCTTC.